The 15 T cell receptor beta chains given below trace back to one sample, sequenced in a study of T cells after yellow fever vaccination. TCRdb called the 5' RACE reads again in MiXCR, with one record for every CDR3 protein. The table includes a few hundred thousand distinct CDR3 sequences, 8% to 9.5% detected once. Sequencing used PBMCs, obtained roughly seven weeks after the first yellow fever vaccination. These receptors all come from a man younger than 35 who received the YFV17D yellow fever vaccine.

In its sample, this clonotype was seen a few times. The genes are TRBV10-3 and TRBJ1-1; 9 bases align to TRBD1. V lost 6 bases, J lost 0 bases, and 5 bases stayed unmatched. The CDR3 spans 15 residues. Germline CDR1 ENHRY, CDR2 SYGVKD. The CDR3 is CAIRDRGIMNTEAFF. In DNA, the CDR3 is TGTGCCATCAGAGACAGGGGGATCATGAACACTGAAGCTTTCTTT.

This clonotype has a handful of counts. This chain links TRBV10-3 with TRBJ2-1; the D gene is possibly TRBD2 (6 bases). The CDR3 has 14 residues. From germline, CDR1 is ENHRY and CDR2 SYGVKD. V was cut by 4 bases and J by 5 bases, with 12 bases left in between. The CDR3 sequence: CAISGGVNNNEQFF. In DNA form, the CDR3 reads TGTGCCATCAGTGGGGGGGTGAACAACAATGAGCAGTTCTTC.

The DNA for the CDR3 is TGCGCCAGCAGGTCCCTCGGCAGGGGAGACGGGGAGCTGTTTTTT. Residues: CASRSLGRGDGELFF. The chain combines TRBV5-1 with TRBJ2-2, with D perhaps TRBD1 (6 bases). The CDR3 has 15 amino acids. In germline, CDR1 is SGHRS, CDR2 YFSETQ. Trimming took 5 bases from V and 7 from J, leaving 18 bases between them.

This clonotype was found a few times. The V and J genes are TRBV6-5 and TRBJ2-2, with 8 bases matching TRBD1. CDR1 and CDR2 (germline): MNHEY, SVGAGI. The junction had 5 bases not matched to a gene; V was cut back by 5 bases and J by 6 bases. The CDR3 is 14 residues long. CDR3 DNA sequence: TGTGCCAGCAGTCACGGACAGGGCCCCGGGGAGCTGTTTTTT. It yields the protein CASSHGQGPGELFF.

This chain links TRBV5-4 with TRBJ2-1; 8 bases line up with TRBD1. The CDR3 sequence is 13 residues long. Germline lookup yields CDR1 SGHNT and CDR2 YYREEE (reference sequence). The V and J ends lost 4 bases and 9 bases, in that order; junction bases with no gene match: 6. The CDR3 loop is CASSLTDRVEQFF. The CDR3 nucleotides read TGTGCCAGCAGCCTAACGGACAGGGTTGAGCAGTTCTTC. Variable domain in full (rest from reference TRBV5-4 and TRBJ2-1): ETGVTQSPTHLIKTRGQQVTLRCSSQSGHNTVSWYQQALGQGPQFIFQYYREEENGRGNFPPRFSGLQFPNYSSELNVNALELDDSALYLCASSLTDRVEQFFGPGTRLTVL.

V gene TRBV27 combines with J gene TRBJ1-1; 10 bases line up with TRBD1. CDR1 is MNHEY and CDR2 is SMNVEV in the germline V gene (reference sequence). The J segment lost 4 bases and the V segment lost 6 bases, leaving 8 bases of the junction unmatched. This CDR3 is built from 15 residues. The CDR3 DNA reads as TGTGCCAGCAGATCGACAGGGGGCAAGGTCACTGAAGCTTTCTTT. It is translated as CASRSTGGKVTEAFF.

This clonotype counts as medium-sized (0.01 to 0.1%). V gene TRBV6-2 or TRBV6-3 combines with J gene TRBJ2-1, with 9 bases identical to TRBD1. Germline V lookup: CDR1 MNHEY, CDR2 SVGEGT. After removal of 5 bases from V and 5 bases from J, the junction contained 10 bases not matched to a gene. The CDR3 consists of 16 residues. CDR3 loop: CASSPLRDRVDNEQFF. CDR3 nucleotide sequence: TGTGCCAGCAGTCCCCTCCGGGACAGGGTGGACAATGAGCAGTTCTTC.

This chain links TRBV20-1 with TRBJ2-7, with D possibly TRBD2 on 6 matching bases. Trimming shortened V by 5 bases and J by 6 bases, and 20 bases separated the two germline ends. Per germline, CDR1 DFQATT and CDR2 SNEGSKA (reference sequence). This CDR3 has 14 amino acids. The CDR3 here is CSADLDGGFGEQYF. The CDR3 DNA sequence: TGCAGTGCTGACCTCGACGGAGGGTTTGGCGAGCAGTACTTC.

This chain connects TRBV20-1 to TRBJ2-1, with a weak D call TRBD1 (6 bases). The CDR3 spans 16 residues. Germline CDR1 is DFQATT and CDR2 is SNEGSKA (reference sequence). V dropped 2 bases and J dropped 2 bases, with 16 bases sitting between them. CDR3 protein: CSARPNTGIAYNEQFF. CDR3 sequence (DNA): TGCAGTGCTAGACCGAATACAGGGATCGCCTACAATGAGCAGTTCTTC.

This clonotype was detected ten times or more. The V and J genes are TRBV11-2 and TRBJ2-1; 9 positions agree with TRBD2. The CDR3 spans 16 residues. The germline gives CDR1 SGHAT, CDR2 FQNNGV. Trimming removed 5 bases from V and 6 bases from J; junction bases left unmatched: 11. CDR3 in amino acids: CASSLLAGTSRNEQFF. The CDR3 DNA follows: TGTGCCAGCAGCCTTCTCGCCGGGACTAGCCGCAATGAGCAGTTCTTC. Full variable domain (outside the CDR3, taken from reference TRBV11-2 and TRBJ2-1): EAGVAQSPRYKIIEKRQSVAFWCNPISGHATLYWYQQILGQGPKLLIQFQNNGVVDDSQLPKDRFSAERLKGVDSTLKIQPAKLEDSAVYLCASSLLAGTSRNEQFFGPGTRLTVL.

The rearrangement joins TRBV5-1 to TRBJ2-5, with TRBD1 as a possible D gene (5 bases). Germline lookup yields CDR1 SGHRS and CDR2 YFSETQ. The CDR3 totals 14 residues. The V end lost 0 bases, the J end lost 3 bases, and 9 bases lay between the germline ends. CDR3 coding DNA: TGCGCCAGCAGCTTGGGACAGTTAAAAGAGACCCAGTACTTC. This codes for CASSLGQLKETQYF.

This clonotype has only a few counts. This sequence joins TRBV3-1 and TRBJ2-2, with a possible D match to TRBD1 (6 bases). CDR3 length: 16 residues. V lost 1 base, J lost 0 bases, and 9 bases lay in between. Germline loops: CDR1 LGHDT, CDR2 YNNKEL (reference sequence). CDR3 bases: TGTGCCAGCAGCCAAGCCGGGACATCGAACACCGGGGAGCTGTTTTTT. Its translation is CASSQAGTSNTGELFF. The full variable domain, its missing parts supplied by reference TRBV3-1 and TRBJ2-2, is DTAVSQTPKYLVTQMGNDKSIKCEQNLGHDTMYWYKQDSKKFLKIMFSYNNKELIINETVPNRFSPKSPDKAHLNLHINSLELGDSAVYFCASSQAGTSNTGELFFGEGSRLTVL.

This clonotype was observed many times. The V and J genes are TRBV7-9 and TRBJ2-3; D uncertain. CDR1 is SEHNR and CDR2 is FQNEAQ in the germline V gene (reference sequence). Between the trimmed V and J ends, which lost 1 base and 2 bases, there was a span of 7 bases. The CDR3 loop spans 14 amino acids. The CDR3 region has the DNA TGTGCCAGCAGCTTAGGTTACTTCACAGATACGCAGTATTTT. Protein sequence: CASSLGYFTDTQYF.

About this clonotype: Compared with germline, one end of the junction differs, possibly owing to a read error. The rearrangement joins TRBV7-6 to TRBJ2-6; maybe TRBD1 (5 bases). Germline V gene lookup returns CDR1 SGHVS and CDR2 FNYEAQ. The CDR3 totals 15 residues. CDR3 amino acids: CASSEIRSGADVLTF. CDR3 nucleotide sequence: TGTGCCAGCAGCGAGATCCGCTCTGGGGCCGACGTCCTGACTTTC.

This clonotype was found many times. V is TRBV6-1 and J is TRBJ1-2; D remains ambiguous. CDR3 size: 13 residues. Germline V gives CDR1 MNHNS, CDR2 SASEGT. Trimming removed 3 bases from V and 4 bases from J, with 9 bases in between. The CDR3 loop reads CASSDSDSYGYTF. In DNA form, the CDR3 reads TGTGCCAGCAGTGATTCAGATTCCTATGGCTACACCTTC.